Below, 20 T cell receptor beta chains from the same sample are listed, as sequenced in a study of CD4 and CD8 cells across lung adenocarcinoma regions. Each CDR3 protein gets one entry after TCRdb re-called the PCR reads with MiXCR. The sample yields some 3,500 distinct CDR3 sequences, almost 65% seen once. Sequencing input: CD8+ T cells from the margin of a lung tumor. The receptors come from a female donor with lung adenocarcinoma. The CD4 and CD8 labels of this study may be unreliable.

The rearrangement links TRBV6-1 to TRBJ2-5, with D possibly matching TRBD2 (5 bases). The J call may be in error: the DNA end matches TRBJ2-7 better. The germline V gene has CDR1 MNHNS and CDR2 SASEGT. This CDR3 comprises 12 residues. Here the CDR3 DNA reads TGTGCCAGCAGTGAACGGGGATTCGAGCAGTACTTC. The encoded protein is CASSERGFEQYF.

This clonotype was detected only a few times. J is TRBJ1-5 and V is TRBV6-1; D is possibly TRBD1 (6 bases). This CDR3 is 14 amino acids long. Germline values: CDR1 MNHNS, CDR2 SASEGT. Trimming pared 8 bases from V and 0 bases from J, leaving 11 bases between. As DNA, the CDR3 is TGTGCCAGCGGGGGGGGCTATAGCAATCAGCCCCAGCATTTT. It specifies CASGGGYSNQPQHF.

This clonotype appeared a single time. The V gene is TRBV7-9, the J gene TRBJ2-1; D may correspond to TRBD1 or TRBD2 (5 bases each). The CDR3 is 14 residues long. Germline V lookup: CDR1 SEHNR, CDR2 FQNEAQ (reference sequence). With 6 bases removed from V and 0 bases from J, the gap between germline ends came to 9 bases. The CDR3, as DNA: TGTGCCAGCAGATGGGGGACCTCCTACAATGAGCAGTTCTTC. This sequence encodes CASRWGTSYNEQFF.

The chain carries TRBV6-5 and TRBJ2-1, with D perhaps matching TRBD1 or TRBD2 (5 bases each). The J call may be faulty, since TRBJ2-7 better matches the DNA end. CDR1 is MNHEY and CDR2 is SVGAGI in the germline V gene. This CDR3 region has 13 residues. This CDR3 is CASSWDEGYEQYF. The DNA of the CDR3 is TGTGCCAGCAGTTGGGACGAGGGCTACGAGCAGTACTTC.

The chain employs TRBV6-1 and TRBJ1-5, with D unresolved. The CDR3 totals 15 residues. Germline-derived CDR1 and CDR2 are MNHNS and SASEGT. V dropped 2 bases and J dropped 0 bases, with 8 bases sitting between them. CDR3 residues: CASSEPQYSNQPQHF. For the CDR3, the DNA is TGTGCCAGCAGTGAACCGCAGTATAGCAATCAGCCCCAGCATTTT.

The chain employs TRBV12-3 or TRBV12-4 and TRBJ2-3; D may match TRBD1 or TRBD2 (5 bases each). The CDR3 runs 12 residues. V was shortened by 8 bases and J by 4 bases, with 10 bases between the two germline ends. CDR3 nucleotide sequence: TGTGCCAGCTCCCGGGGCGCAGATACGCAGTATTTT. This translates into CASSRGADTQYF.

J is TRBJ2-4 and V is TRBV10-3, with D possibly called TRBD1 or TRBD2 (5 bases each). The V end was cut by 7 bases, the J end by 0 bases, with 10 bases between. Germline CDR1 is ENHRY and CDR2 is SYGVKD. The CDR3 runs 14 residues. The DNA for the CDR3 is TGTGCCATCACGGGGCCGAGAGCCAAAAACATTCAGTACTTC. Amino acids: CAITGPRAKNIQYF.

This clonotype was recorded a few times. The chain has TRBV6-1 and TRBJ2-7; 9 bases map to TRBD2. In germline, CDR1 is MNHNS, CDR2 SASEGT. This CDR3 has 20 amino acids. Germline trimming cut 7 bases from V and 5 bases from J; bases unmatched to any gene: 27. The CDR3 protein is CASKKRGRVSGSLLWDEQYF. The CDR3 DNA reads as TGTGCCAGCAAGAAAAGGGGGCGGGTTAGCGGGAGCTTGTTATGGGACGAGCAGTACTTC.

By share, this clonotype ranks as medium-sized. This chain uses TRBV6-2 or TRBV6-3 with TRBJ2-2; possibly TRBD2 for D (5 bases). This CDR3 comprises 16 residues. The germline gives CDR1 MNHEY, CDR2 SVGEGT. V lost 7 bases and J 6 bases, leaving 21 bases between the germline ends. CDR3 sequence reads: CASTSLRVARSGELFF. DNA for the CDR3: TGTGCCAGCACCTCCCTTCGCGTAGCGCGGTCCGGGGAGCTGTTTTTT.

In its sample, this clonotype ranks as large. This sequence joins TRBV7-2 and TRBJ2-2, with D unclear. The germline V gene encodes CDR1 SGHTA and CDR2 FQGNSA. The CDR3 is 13 amino acids. Trimming stripped 3 bases from V and 4 bases from J, with 6 bases between. The DNA for the CDR3 is TGTGCCAGCAGCTTTAGGGCCACCGGGGAGCTGTTTTTT. Its translation: CASSFRATGELFF.

The chain carries TRBV6-1 and TRBJ2-4; 10 bases align to TRBD2. After removal of 6 bases from V and 12 bases from J, the junction contained 29 bases not matched to a gene. This CDR3 contains 20 residues. Germline V gives CDR1 MNHNS, CDR2 SASEGT. CDR3 coding DNA: TGTGCCAGCAGCGCCCCGGAGGGTAGCGGGGGGCTGAGAGCCAAAAATACTCAGTACTTC. Encoded protein: CASSAPEGSGGLRAKNTQYF.

This clonotype came up a few times. In nucleotides, the CDR3 is TGTGCCAGCAGCCAACGGCAGACCCAGTACTTC. It codes for CASSQRQTQYF. The gene calls are TRBV7-2 and TRBJ2-5; D remains unclear. The CDR3 covers 11 residues. Trimming removed 5 bases from V and 6 bases from J, with 7 bases in between. In germline, CDR1 is SGHTA, CDR2 FQGNSA.

This clonotype has only a few counts. The chain uses TRBV6-1 and TRBJ2-1; TRBD1 matches at 8 bases. Matching the DNA end better, TRBJ2-7 makes the J call doubtful. Germline CDR1 MNHNS, CDR2 SASEGT. The CDR3 covers 14 residues. CDR3: CASSPYRGAYEQYF. CDR3 nucleotides: TGTGCCAGCAGTCCATACAGGGGGGCCTACGAGCAGTACTTC.

CDR3 in DNA: TGTGCCAGCAGTGTCCAGGGTCGCCCCGGAAACACCATATATTTT. Its protein product is CASSVQGRPGNTIYF. The chain recombines TRBV6-1 with TRBJ1-3; D is perhaps TRBD1 (5 bases). This CDR3 region has 15 residues. With 4 bases removed from V and 4 bases from J, the gap between germline ends came to 14 bases. Per germline, CDR1 MNHNS and CDR2 SASEGT.

Sample share makes this clonotype medium-sized (0.01 to 0.1%). V usage is TRBV12-3 or TRBV12-4 and J usage is TRBJ2-1; D is possibly TRBD2 (6 bases). The CDR3 runs to 13 residues. V was trimmed by 7 bases and J by 4 bases, leaving 11 bases between them. The CDR3 loop is CASTGSGYNEQFF. Written as DNA, the CDR3 is TGTGCCAGCACCGGGAGCGGATACAATGAGCAGTTCTTC.

Concerning this clonotype itself: The junction and the germline gene differ at one end; a read error may be behind it. This chain connects TRBV6-4 to TRBJ2-3; D is possibly TRBD1 or TRBD2 (6 bases each). The J call may be in error: the DNA end matches TRBJ2-7 better. The CDR3 extends over 16 amino acids. The germline V gene encodes CDR1 MRHNA and CDR2 SNTAGT. The CDR3 reads CSSGRRGGGASETQYF. The CDR3 region has the DNA TGTTCCAGCGGGCGTAGAGGGGGAGGTGCGTCGGAGACGCAGTACTTC.

V gene TRBV6-1 combines with J gene TRBJ1-6; 8 bases agree with TRBD1. The CDR3 runs 12 residues. V was pared by 9 bases and J by 19 bases, with 14 bases of the junction left unmatched. Germline V lookup: CDR1 MNHNS, CDR2 SASEGT. The CDR3 reads CASDRGPFEQHF. CDR3 nucleotides: TGTGCCAGTGACAGGGGCCCCTTTGAGCAGCACTTT.

The chain employs TRBV12-3 or TRBV12-4 and TRBJ2-1; D call uncertain. The J call may not be correct, given that the DNA end is closer to TRBJ2-5. CDR3 length: 12 residues. The CDR3 DNA is TGTGCCAGCAGTTTTTTGCAAGAGACCCAGTACTTC. It translates to CASSFLQETQYF.

The genes are TRBV7-8 and TRBJ2-1; tentatively, D is TRBD2 (5 bases). Near its end, the DNA agrees better with TRBJ2-5, so the J call may be wrong. The CDR3 totals 14 residues. Germline V gives CDR1 SGHVS, CDR2 FQNEAQ. The CDR3 is CASSPGSQVKTQYF. The CDR3 DNA reads TGTGCCAGCAGCCCGGGGAGCCAGGTGAAGACCCAGTACTTC.

V usage is TRBV7-2 and J usage is TRBJ2-3; 8 nucleotides agree with TRBD2. V was clipped by 5 bases and J by 5 bases; unmatched bases: 6. The germline V gene encodes CDR1 SGHTA and CDR2 FQGNSA. The CDR3 sequence is 14 residues long. The CDR3 reads CASSPDGRGDTQYF. The CDR3 DNA is TGTGCCAGCAGCCCAGACGGGAGGGGAGATACGCAGTATTTT.